The 27 T cell receptor beta chains reported below all come from one sample, sequenced in a study of CD8 T cells in ankylosing spondylitis. From the 5' RACE reads, TCRdb called clonotypes with MiXCR, one entry per CDR3 protein. The sample lists a few hundred thousand distinct CDR3 sequences; roughly a tenth were seen once. What was sequenced was blood, either unsorted or a sorted T cell fraction (not recorded which). Receptors originate from a male donor with ankylosing spondylitis or in good health (not recorded which).

In this sample, this clonotype turned up many times. The rearrangement uses TRBV20-1 and TRBJ2-3; 10 bases match TRBD2. CDR3 length: 12 residues. Germline-derived CDR1 and CDR2 are DFQATT and SNEGSKA (reference sequence). This chain's CDR3 is CSLAGATDTQYF. In DNA form, the CDR3 reads TGCAGCCTAGCGGGGGCCACAGATACGCAGTATTTT.

This clonotype was seen at least ten times. The chain couples TRBV5-1 to TRBJ2-7; no reliable D call. CDR1 is SGHRS and CDR2 is YFSETQ in the germline V gene. The CDR3 spans 14 residues. Trimming shortened V by 1 base and J by 2 bases, and 10 bases separated the two germline ends. The CDR3 bases are TGCGCCAGCAGCTTGTCCGACCAGACCTACGAGCAGTACTTC. Its protein is CASSLSDQTYEQYF.

The J gene is TRBJ1-4, the V gene TRBV7-8; D is ambiguous. This CDR3 comprises 12 residues. The V gene's germline CDR1 is SGHVS and CDR2 FQNEAQ. The V gene lost 5 bases and the J gene lost 8 bases, with 9 bases spanning the gap. This CDR3 reads CASSTAGEKLFF. In nucleotides, the CDR3 is TGTGCCAGCAGCACCGCAGGAGAAAAACTGTTTTTT.

This clonotype was picked up a small number of times. V is TRBV28 and J is TRBJ2-3, with 7 bases lining up with TRBD2. Germline lookup yields CDR1 MDHEN and CDR2 SYDVKM. With 7 bases clipped from V and 0 bases from J, the junction kept 13 bases outside the gene matches. There are 17 residues in the CDR3. The CDR3 bases are TGTGCCAGCATTATCGGTGGGGGGGGTACTAGCACAGATACGCAGTATTTT. Translating gives CASIIGGGGTSTDTQYF. Combining the CDR3 with reference TRBV28 and TRBJ2-3 gives the whole variable domain DVKVTQSSRYLVKRTGEKVFLECVQDMDHENMFWYRQDPGLGLRLIYFSYDVKMKEKGDIPEGYSVSREKKERFSLILESASTNQTSMYLCASIIGGGGTSTDTQYFGPGTRLTVL.

This clonotype was seen at least ten times. The CDR3 is CSALTGSYGYTF. In DNA form, the CDR3 reads TGCAGCGCACTGACAGGGTCCTATGGCTACACCTTC. This chain uses TRBV29-1 with TRBJ1-2; 7 bases are shared with TRBD1. Germline CDR1 reads SQVTM; CDR2 reads ANQGSEA. The ends lost 7 bases at V and 4 bases at J; junction bases unmatched: 6. This CDR3 spans 12 amino acids.

This clonotype was seen ten or more times. J is TRBJ1-2 and V is TRBV15; unclear D gene. CDR3 length: 17 residues. The germline gives CDR1 LNHNV, CDR2 YYDKDF (reference sequence). V dropped 0 bases and J dropped 0 bases, with 14 bases sitting between them. The CDR3 here is CATSRDRITAANYGYTF. CDR3 nucleotides: TGTGCCACCAGCAGAGATCGTATCACAGCAGCTAACTATGGCTACACCTTC.

The chain is built from TRBV3-1 and TRBJ2-2; the D is unclear. The germline V gene has CDR1 LGHDT and CDR2 YNNKEL (reference sequence). CDR3 length equals 16 residues. Trimming removed 5 bases from V and 4 bases from J, with 17 bases in between. The DNA of the CDR3 is TGTGCCAGCAGCTCGGAGACCCGACACATCACCGGGGAGCTGTTTTTT. Translated: CASSSETRHITGELFF. The variable domain in full, with the rest retrieved from reference TRBV3-1 and TRBJ2-2, is DTAVSQTPKYLVTQMGNDKSIKCEQNLGHDTMYWYKQDSKKFLKIMFSYNNKELIINETVPNRFSPKSPDKAHLNLHINSLELGDSAVYFCASSSETRHITGELFFGEGSRLTVL.

This clonotype was counted ten times or more. The chain has TRBV9 and TRBJ2-1; 10 bases are a match to TRBD1. Unmatched junction bases numbered 3, after V lost 1 base and J lost 5 bases. Germline-derived CDR1 and CDR2 are SGDLS and YYNGEE. The CDR3 has 15 residues. CDR3 DNA: TGTGCCAGCAGCGTATCGGGACAGGGGAACAATGAGCAGTTCTTC. It encodes CASSVSGQGNNEQFF.

This clonotype has just a few counts. This rearrangement joins TRBV10-3 to TRBJ2-3, with TRBD1 matching 7 bases. Germline values: CDR1 ENHRY, CDR2 SYGVKD. V trimming: 6 bases; J trimming: 6 bases; junction bases outside the gene matches: 0. CDR3 length: 11 amino acids. CDR3 nucleotide sequence: TGTGCCATCAGGACAGGGGATACGCAGTATTTT. Protein: CAIRTGDTQYF.

The chain recombines TRBV6-5 with TRBJ1-5; the D gene is possibly TRBD1 (6 bases). The germline V gene encodes CDR1 MNHEY and CDR2 SVGAGI. The CDR3 extends over 13 amino acids. The germline V and J ends were trimmed by 4 bases and 11 bases, with 15 bases remaining between them. Written as DNA, the CDR3 is TGTGCCAGCAGTTCCCGACAGGACCTGTCCCAGCATTTT. It yields the protein CASSSRQDLSQHF.

This clonotype was observed a few times. The chain is built from TRBV5-1 and TRBJ2-3, with TRBD2 matching over 11 bases. With V trimmed by 7 bases and J by 6 bases, 7 bases remained unmatched. Germline lookup yields CDR1 SGHRS and CDR2 YFSETQ. The CDR3 covers 14 residues. The CDR3 region is CASGTSGTSDTQYF. The CDR3 DNA is TGCGCCAGCGGGACTAGCGGCACGTCTGATACGCAGTATTTT.

This clonotype was counted ten times or more. This chain links TRBV11-3 with TRBJ2-7; TRBD2 is a possible D gene (6 bases). V lost 2 bases to trimming and J lost 3 bases, with 11 bases between them. The CDR3 is made up of 14 amino acids. The germline CDR1 and CDR2 sequences are SGHNT and YENEEA. The CDR3 DNA follows: TGTGCCAGCAGCTTACGGGGAGGCAACTACGAGCAGTACTTC. Translation gives CASSLRGGNYEQYF.

V and J are TRBV7-3 and TRBJ2-1; 7 bases are a match to TRBD2. Germline V CDR1 and CDR2: SGHTA, FQGTGA. J was trimmed by 9 bases and V by 6 bases; bases with no gene match: 2. There are 11 residues in the CDR3. DNA for the CDR3: TGTGCCAGCAGTACGGGGGGTGAGCAGTTCTTC. It codes for CASSTGGEQFF.

This clonotype was observed many times. The genes are TRBV6-1 and TRBJ2-3; the D is unclear. This CDR3 has 14 residues. CDR1 MNHNS and CDR2 SASEGT come from the germline V gene. V was cut by 6 bases and J by 3 bases, with 13 bases left in between. DNA of the CDR3: TGTGCCAGCAGCCTCATAGTAGGAACAGATACGCAGTATTTT. As protein: CASSLIVGTDTQYF.

V gene TRBV14 combines with J gene TRBJ2-1; 7 bases match TRBD2. Germline V gene sequence: CDR1 SGHDN, CDR2 FVKESK. The CDR3 contains 13 residues. J was trimmed by 8 bases and V by 6 bases; bases with no gene match: 7. CDR3 DNA: TGTGCCAGCAGGAGTCTAGCGGACCATGAGCAGTTCTTC. As protein: CASRSLADHEQFF. Filled out from reference TRBV14 and TRBJ2-1, the complete variable domain reads EAGVTQFPSHSVIEKGQTVTLRCDPISGHDNLYWYRRVMGKEIKFLLHFVKESKQDESGMPNNRFLAERTGGTYSTLKVQPAELEDSGVYFCASRSLADHEQFFGPGTRLTVL.

This clonotype was counted at least ten times. This chain links TRBV15 with TRBJ2-6; D uncertain. CDR1 and CDR2 (germline): LNHNV, YYDKDF (reference sequence). Trimming removed 4 bases at V and 2 bases at J, with 9 bases between. The CDR3 is made up of 15 amino acids. The CDR3 is CATSIREAGANVLTF. For the CDR3, the DNA is TGTGCCACCAGCATTAGGGAAGCTGGGGCCAACGTCCTGACTTTC.

This clonotype was seen many times. The chain links TRBV6-1 to TRBJ2-7; TRBD1 aligns across 8 bases. Germline-derived CDR1 and CDR2 are MNHNS and SASEGT. The trim removed 7 bases at V and 4 bases at J, leaving 12 bases unmatched. The length of the CDR3 is 15 residues. This CDR3 is CASTLRDRSEYEQYF. The CDR3 DNA reads as TGTGCCAGCACCCTCCGGGACAGGTCGGAGTACGAGCAGTACTTC.

A note on this clonotype: This may be a read error, as it is one base from a much larger clone. The chain joins TRBV20-1 to TRBJ2-7; TRBD1 agrees at 9 bases. Trimming removed 1 base from V and 9 bases from J; junction bases left unmatched: 7. Per germline, CDR1 DFQATT and CDR2 SNEGSKA (reference sequence). CDR3 length equals 13 residues. The CDR3 is CSARAGTGLAQYF. The CDR3 DNA sequence: TGCAGTGCTAGAGCCGGGACAGGGCTCGCGCAGTACTTC.

This clonotype was picked up many times. This chain links TRBV6-1 with TRBJ1-1, with D maybe TRBD1 (5 bases). V lost 5 bases and J lost 0, with 13 bases in between. This CDR3 has 15 residues. Per germline, CDR1 MNHNS and CDR2 SASEGT. The CDR3 here is CASSPLGGLNTEAFF. DNA for the CDR3: TGTGCCAGCAGTCCCCTGGGGGGTCTGAACACTGAAGCTTTCTTT.

The CDR3 protein is CASSYSVQETQYF. In DNA form, the CDR3 reads TGTGCCAGCAGCTACTCAGTTCAAGAGACCCAGTACTTC. The chain links TRBV7-2 to TRBJ2-5; D gene uncertain. The germline V and J ends were trimmed by 4 bases and 2 bases, with 8 bases remaining between them. This CDR3 region has 13 residues. The germline V gene has CDR1 SGHTA and CDR2 FQGNSA.

With regard to this clonotype: This clone may be a read error of a much larger clone one base away. The J gene is TRBJ2-7, the V gene TRBV5-1, with 8 positions matching TRBD1. CDR1 is SGHRS, CDR2 YFSETQ, per germline. This CDR3 spans 20 amino acids. CDR3 in DNA: TGCTCCAGCAGCTTGGGTCTCCTGGGACAGGCAAACCGACTAGGGTACGAGCAGTACTTC. This codes for CSSSLGLLGQANRLGYEQYF.

This clonotype was detected ten times or more. The genes are TRBV5-4 and TRBJ1-1; D gene unclear. Germline assignment: CDR1 SGHNT and CDR2 YYREEE (reference sequence). The CDR3 spans 12 residues. V was clipped by 6 bases and J by 7 bases, with 13 bases between them. CDR3 in amino acids: CASNPEGGEAFF. CDR3 DNA: TGTGCCAGCAACCCCGAGGGCGGTGAAGCTTTCTTT.

This clonotype was counted many times. The V call is TRBV28, the J call TRBJ1-2; TRBD1 might be the D (5 bases). The CDR3 runs to 14 residues. Per the germline V gene, CDR1 is MDHEN and CDR2 is SYDVKM. The V end was cut by 7 bases, the J end by 7 bases, with 19 bases between. For the CDR3, the DNA is TGTGCCAGCACCCTTAGGCCAGGGAGCTCTGGCTACACCTTC. It yields the protein CASTLRPGSSGYTF.

The chain couples TRBV29-1 to TRBJ2-7, with TRBD2 identical over 7 bases. This CDR3 has 13 residues. The V gene's germline CDR1 is SQVTM and CDR2 ANQGSEA. With 7 bases clipped from V and 3 bases from J, the junction kept 9 bases outside the gene matches. The CDR3 DNA is TGCAGCGCTGCCTCACCGGGGGGCTACGAGCAGTACTTC. This sequence encodes CSAASPGGYEQYF.

In its sample, this clonotype was seen many times. This chain joins TRBV20-1 and TRBJ2-7; the D gene is possibly TRBD1 (6 bases). The CDR3 runs 13 residues. Trimming shortened V by 7 bases and J by 5 bases, and 18 bases separated the two germline ends. Germline V gene sequence: CDR1 DFQATT, CDR2 SNEGSKA (reference sequence). Here the CDR3 reads CSVMTGQGHEQYF. Here the CDR3 DNA reads TGCAGTGTTATGACAGGACAAGGGCACGAGCAGTACTTC.

This clonotype was counted ten times or more. The V call is TRBV29-1, the J call TRBJ2-5, with D maybe TRBD1 (6 bases). CDR1 and CDR2 from the germline V gene are SQVTM and ANQGSEA. V was cut by 3 bases and J by 1 base, with 9 bases left in between. The CDR3 is 13 amino acids. This chain's CDR3 is CSVDKDSQETQYF. CDR3 DNA: TGCAGCGTTGATAAGGACAGCCAAGAGACCCAGTACTTC. The full variable domain, its missing parts supplied by reference TRBV29-1 and TRBJ2-5, is SAVISQKPSRDICQRGTSLTIQCQVDSQVTMMFWYRQQPGQSLTLIATANQGSEATYESGFVIDKFPISRPNLTFSTLTVSNMSPEDSSIYLCSVDKDSQETQYFGPGTRLLVL.

This clonotype appeared a few times. The chain couples TRBV20-1 to TRBJ2-7; 7 bases are shared with TRBD1. Losses at the gene ends were 5 bases for V and 2 bases for J; bases not matched to a gene: 3. Germline CDR1 is DFQATT and CDR2 is SNEGSKA (reference sequence). The CDR3 spans 12 residues. This CDR3 reads CSASDRTYEQYF. CDR3 coding DNA: TGCAGTGCTTCGGACAGGACCTACGAGCAGTACTTC.